Following are 4 T cell receptor beta chains from one sample sequenced in a study of control samples from healthy donors and cancer patients. The table came from immunoSEQ multiplex PCR; TCRdb's copy has only in-frame clones and leaves some out. The sample holds over 150,000 clones, 96% seen once. Specimen: blood. The receptors were sampled from a woman in her thirties in good health.

The chain combines TRBV28 with TRBJ2-6; D gene uncertain. CDR1 and CDR2 from the germline V gene are MDHEN and SYDVKM. The CDR3 extends over 14 amino acids. The V end was cut by 6 bases, the J end by 2 bases, with 8 bases between. The CDR3 DNA is TGTGCCAGCAGCCCGGTTGCTGGGGCCAACGTCCTGACTTTC. It translates to CASSPVAGANVLTF.

This rearrangement joins TRBV6-7 to TRBJ1-4; 8 bases agree with TRBD1. TRBV6-7 has ORF status, its function being uncertain. With 4 bases clipped from V and 7 bases from J, the junction kept 8 bases outside the gene matches. The CDR3 is made up of 15 amino acids. CDR3 region: CASSSSGGLGEKLFF. The DNA for the CDR3 is TGTGCCAGCAGTTCTTCAGGGGGCCTGGGTGAAAAACTGTTTTTT.

The CDR3 bases are TGTGCCAGCAGCTCGGGACTAGCGGGGGGGCCGAGATCAGCAGATACGCAGTATTTT. Encoded protein: CASSSGLAGGPRSADTQYF. The chain joins TRBV5-6 to TRBJ2-3, with TRBD2 identical over 16 bases. The CDR3 runs 19 residues. The ends lost 3 bases at V and 4 bases at J; junction bases unmatched: 11. Germline CDR1 reads SGHDT; CDR2 reads YYEEEE. The full variable domain, with the rest looked up from reference TRBV5-6 and TRBJ2-3, is DAGVTQSPTHLIKTRGQQVTLRCSPKSGHDTVSWYQQALGQGPQFIFQYYEEEERQRGNFPDRFSGHQFPNYSSELNVNALLLGDSALYLCASSSGLAGGPRSADTQYFGPGTRLTVL.

V gene TRBV9 combines with J gene TRBJ2-1; D perhaps matches TRBD2 (6 bases). Germline V CDR1 and CDR2: SGDLS, YYNGEE. This CDR3 comprises 13 residues. Trimming left V 0 bases short and J 10 bases short, with 11 bases between. CDR3 bases: TGTGCCAGCAGCGTAGGGGAGGACCCCGAGCAGTTCTTC. The encoded protein is CASSVGEDPEQFF.